This TCR beta chain was captured by sequencing in a study of blood T cell repertoires in COVID-19. The overall study: The study drew acute and convalescent COVID-19 samples from the United States, Italy and Spain.

Only in-frame clones appear in the TCRdb table, and some are missing; sequencing was by immunoSEQ multiplex PCR. The sample lists approximately 200,000 clones, roughly 87% occurring once. Trimming pared 3 bases from V and 8 bases from J, leaving 14 bases between. CDR1 is SEHNR, CDR2 FQNEAQ, per germline (reference sequence). The CDR3 loop spans 15 amino acids. This chain links TRBV7-9 with TRBJ1-6; no definite D call. Sequenced input: PBMCs or T cells enriched from blood (not recorded which). The receptor was isolated from a young woman who had recovered from COVID-19. CDR3 in DNA: TGTGCCAGCAGCTTGTCGACCGGGGAAGATTCACCCCTCCACTTT. This encodes CASSLSTGEDSPLHF.